The next 19 T cell receptor beta chains were all read from a single sample in a study of shared clonotypes between healthy human individuals. Here immunoSEQ multiplex PCR was the method, and the copy in TCRdb shows in-frame clones only, minus some. The sample records approximately 530,000 clones, roughly 95% being singletons. Sequencing was performed on naive CD4+ T cells sorted from blood. Subset here: CD45RA+ positively selected. These receptor sequences come from a woman under 40 in good health.

The chain links TRBV28 to TRBJ1-4; possible D gene TRBD1, 6 bases. This CDR3 comprises 20 residues. The V end was cut by 5 bases, the J end by 8 bases, with 33 bases between. Per the germline V gene, CDR1 is MDHEN and CDR2 is SYDVKM. In DNA form, the CDR3 reads TGTGCCAGCAGTAGGGGACAACTTTATGCCCCGGTGGGCCGGCGGGAAAAACTGTTTTTT. Amino acids: CASSRGQLYAPVGRREKLFF.

This sequence joins TRBV19 and TRBJ2-7; 9 bases match TRBD2. The CDR3 runs 15 residues. The junction had 4 bases not matched to a gene; V was cut back by 2 bases and J by 2 bases. The germline gives CDR1 LNHDA, CDR2 SQIVND (reference sequence). CDR3 sequence: CASSILAGLAYEQYF. In DNA, the CDR3 is TGTGCCAGTAGTATACTAGCGGGGCTTGCCTACGAGCAGTACTTC.

This chain uses TRBV5-1 with TRBJ2-2; a possible D gene is TRBD2 (5 bases). The germline CDR1 and CDR2 sequences are SGHRS and YFSETQ. The CDR3 runs 16 residues. V was trimmed by 4 bases and J by 1 base, leaving 14 bases between them. CDR3 nucleotide sequence: TGCGCCAGCAGCATCCGGAGGAGCGGGAACACCGGGGAGCTGTTTTTT. Its translation: CASSIRRSGNTGELFF.

The chain couples TRBV5-1 to TRBJ2-1; D is ambiguous. Trimming removed 0 bases at V and 7 bases at J, with 8 bases between. Germline CDR1 and CDR2: SGHRS and YFSETQ. The CDR3 contains 13 residues. The CDR3: CASSLVNSNEQFF. The CDR3 region has the DNA TGCGCCAGCAGCTTGGTCAATTCGAATGAGCAGTTCTTC.

The chain links TRBV7-9 to TRBJ2-1; possibly TRBD2 for D (7 bases). The CDR3 runs 15 residues. The V gene lost 2 bases and the J gene lost 7 bases, with 15 bases spanning the gap. Germline loops: CDR1 SEHNR, CDR2 FQNEAQ (reference sequence). This CDR3 reads CASSLRGGQRNEQFF. The CDR3 region has the DNA TGTGCCAGCAGCTTACGCGGGGGCCAAAGGAATGAGCAGTTCTTC.

V gene TRBV21-1 combines with J gene TRBJ1-5; TRBD1 reflects the table's D call only, with no check against the DNA. TRBV21-1 is a recognized pseudogene. The CDR3 is 17 residues long. The DNA of the CDR3 is TGTGCCAGCAGCAAGGACAGGAAAGCGGGTTGGGATCAGCCCCAGCATTTT. It translates to CASSKDRKAGWDQPQHF.

The V gene is TRBV10-3, the J gene TRBJ1-1, with D unclear. The CDR3 runs 14 residues. Germline V lookup: CDR1 ENHRY, CDR2 SYGVKD. The V and J ends lost 4 bases and 0 bases respectively, with 9 bases between them. In DNA, the CDR3 is TGTGCCATCAGTGCCGCGGTTTTGAACACTGAAGCTTTCTTT. Its protein product is CAISAAVLNTEAFF.

The count of this clone is one. V usage is TRBV27 and J usage is TRBJ2-1, with D tentatively TRBD1 (6 bases). Trimming pared 5 bases from V and 1 base from J, leaving 12 bases between. The CDR3 contains 15 residues. Germline V CDR1 and CDR2: MNHEY, SMNVEV (reference sequence). The CDR3 is CASSQPGASYNEQFF. CDR3 in DNA: TGTGCCAGCAGTCAACCAGGGGCTTCCTACAATGAGCAGTTCTTC.

This chain joins TRBV18 and TRBJ1-2; TRBD1 agrees at 8 bases. V lost 3 bases, J lost 8 bases, and 17 bases stayed unmatched. This CDR3 has 17 amino acids. Germline V gene data show CDR1 as KGHSH and CDR2 as LQKENI. DNA for the CDR3: TGTGCCAGCTCACCTGGGACAGGTAGTCGTTTGTCGGAAGGCTACACCTTC. The encoded protein is CASSPGTGSRLSEGYTF.

V is TRBV6-6 and J is TRBJ1-2, with TRBD1 matching 7 bases. The CDR3 consists of 15 residues. Losses at the gene ends were 5 bases for V and 4 bases for J; bases not matched to a gene: 10. Germline values: CDR1 MNHNY, CDR2 SVGAGI (reference sequence). CDR3 sequence: CASSLNAGTVYGYTF. The CDR3 coding sequence is TGTGCCAGCAGTCTCAATGCCGGGACAGTCTATGGCTACACCTTC.

The rearrangement uses TRBV28 and TRBJ2-7; 9 positions agree with TRBD1. The junction had 7 bases not matched to a gene; V was cut back by 6 bases and J by 4 bases. Germline lookup yields CDR1 MDHEN and CDR2 SYDVKM. The CDR3 contains 14 residues. The CDR3 nucleotides are TGTGCCAGCAGAGAAAGGGGACAGGGATACGAGCAGTACTTC. It encodes CASRERGQGYEQYF. Full variable domain (missing parts from reference TRBV28 and TRBJ2-7): DVKVTQSSRYLVKRTGEKVFLECVQDMDHENMFWYRQDPGLGLRLIYFSYDVKMKEKGDIPEGYSVSREKKERFSLILESASTNQTSMYLCASRERGQGYEQYFGPGTRLTVT.

The chain is built from TRBV28 and TRBJ2-5; D may correspond to TRBD1 or TRBD2 (5 bases each). The CDR3 covers 13 residues. V was shortened by 5 bases and J by 3 bases, with 10 bases between the two germline ends. In germline, CDR1 is MDHEN, CDR2 SYDVKM. CDR3 loop: CASSMGREETQYF. CDR3 sequence (DNA): TGTGCCAGCAGTATGGGACGGGAAGAGACCCAGTACTTC.

V gene TRBV7-9 combines with J gene TRBJ2-1; D possibly matches TRBD1 or TRBD2 (5 bases each). Germline V gene lookup returns CDR1 SEHNR and CDR2 FQNEAQ (reference sequence). V was shortened by 1 base and J by 7 bases, with 11 bases between the two germline ends. The CDR3 totals 14 residues. The CDR3 bases are TGTGCCAGCAGCTTAGTTGGGGACGGGAATGAGCAGTTCTTC. This gives the protein CASSLVGDGNEQFF.

This clone is a singleton in its sample. The J gene is TRBJ2-1, the V gene TRBV2; 7 bases are shared with TRBD2. V lost 4 bases, J lost 14 bases, and 8 bases stayed unmatched. The germline CDR1 and CDR2 sequences are SNHLY and FYNNEI. The CDR3 length is 12 residues. The CDR3 sequence is CASSGSSGRKFF. As DNA, the CDR3 is TGTGCCAGCAGTGGGTCTAGCGGCCGTAAGTTCTTC.

The gene calls are TRBV5-1 and TRBJ2-5, with TRBD2 matching 12 bases. Germline CDR1 reads SGHRS; CDR2 reads YFSETQ. The CDR3 is made up of 18 amino acids. V was pared by 5 bases and J by 1 base, with 12 bases of the junction left unmatched. Written as DNA, the CDR3 is TGCGCCAGCAGTACTAGCGGGAGGCCTTCTGGGCCCCAAGAGACCCAGTACTTC. It codes for CASSTSGRPSGPQETQYF. Full variable domain (missing parts from reference TRBV5-1 and TRBJ2-5): KAGVTQTPRYLIKTRGQQVTLSCSPISGHRSVSWYQQTPGQGLQFLFEYFSETQRNKGNFPGRFSGRQFSNSRSEMNVSTLELGDSALYLCASSTSGRPSGPQETQYFGPGTRLLVL.

The chain recombines TRBV4-2 with TRBJ2-7; no clear D. This CDR3 is built from 14 residues. Germline loops: CDR1 LGHNA, CDR2 YNFKEQ. V shed 1 base and J shed 2 bases, with 9 bases lying between them. The CDR3 region has the DNA TGTGCCAGCAGCCAAGTAGGGAAGGCCTACGAGCAGTACTTC. It codes for CASSQVGKAYEQYF.

In this sample, this clone turned up once. In DNA, the CDR3 is TGTGCCAGCAGCTTAAGGTCTTACGAATCCACTGAAGCTTTCTTT. Amino acids: CASSLRSYESTEAFF. This chain connects TRBV7-9 to TRBJ1-1, with D uncertain. The CDR3 is 15 residues long. V was clipped by 2 bases and J by 4 bases, with 14 bases between them. CDR1 and CDR2 from the germline V gene are SEHNR and FQNEAQ (reference sequence). Combining the CDR3 with reference TRBV7-9 and TRBJ1-1 gives the whole variable domain DTGVSQNPRHKITKRGQNVTFRCDPISEHNRLYWYRQTLGQGPEFLTYFQNEAQLEKSRLLSDRFSAERPKGSFSTLEIQRTEQGDSAMYLCASSLRSYESTEAFFGQGTRLTVV.

The V call is TRBV6-5, the J call TRBJ2-7; D is unresolved. The CDR3 spans 13 residues. Trimming cost V 5 bases and J 3 bases, with 11 bases left between them. Germline values: CDR1 MNHEY, CDR2 SVGAGI. The CDR3 here is CASSKFGDYEQYF. CDR3 bases: TGTGCCAGCAGTAAGTTTGGGGACTACGAGCAGTACTTC.

This chain uses TRBV4-1 with TRBJ2-7, with 12 bases lining up with TRBD2. V was pared by 3 bases and J by 3 bases, with 3 bases of the junction left unmatched. Germline CDR1 is MGHRA and CDR2 is YSYEKL. The CDR3 extends over 15 amino acids. CDR3 DNA sequence: TGCGCCAGCAGCCATCGGACTAGCGGGATCTACGAGCAGTACTTC. Protein: CASSHRTSGIYEQYF.